Sequencing of this TCR beta chain was carried out in a study of cytomegalovirus exposure and HLA in healthy donors. PCR was performed using 60 Vbeta and 13 Jbeta primers. Clones were read by immunoSEQ multiplex PCR, and TCRdb kept only the in-frame ones, dropping some. The sample has under 150,000 clones; more than 80% are singletons. The CDR3 length is 15 residues. Germline values: CDR1 SGDLS, CDR2 YYNGEE. Trimming took 3 bases from V and 0 from J, leaving 10 bases between them. The clonotype was recovered from a woman in her twenties or thirties in good health and CMV-seropositive. Material: PBMCs. V is TRBV9 and J is TRBJ2-1; D is possibly TRBD2 (7 bases). The CDR3 reads CASSAGGSSYNEQFF. The CDR3 nucleotides read TGTGCCAGCAGCGCGGGGGGCAGCTCCTACAATGAGCAGTTCTTC.